This paragraph reports one T cell receptor (beta chain). This record belongs to a study of blood T cell repertoires in COVID-19. The overall study: Samples representing acute and convalescent COVID-19 were sourced from the United States, Italy and Spain. T cells, B-cell-depleted T cells, or PBMCs supplied cDNA or gDNA.

Germline assignment: CDR1 LNHDA and CDR2 SQIVND (reference sequence). With V trimmed by 2 bases and J by 1 base, 3 bases remained unmatched. This CDR3 has 16 amino acids. Profiled with immunoSEQ multiplex PCR; TCRdb holds only in-frame clones, not every one. The sample records some 170,000 clones, about 80% being singletons. The sample taken for sequencing was peripheral blood. The chain links TRBV19 to TRBJ2-1; 9 bases agree with TRBD2. This TCR was recovered from a woman aged 80 or over with acute or convalescent COVID-19. The CDR3 protein is CASSITLAGSYNEQFF. For the CDR3, the DNA is TGTGCCAGTAGTATAACCCTAGCGGGATCCTACAATGAGCAGTTCTTC. Full variable domain (remainder filled in from reference TRBV19 and TRBJ2-1): DGGITQSPKYLFRKEGQNVTLSCEQNLNHDAMYWYRQDPGQGLRLIYYSQIVNDFQKGDIAEGYSVSREKKESFPLTVTSAQKNPTAFYLCASSITLAGSYNEQFFGPGTRLTVL.